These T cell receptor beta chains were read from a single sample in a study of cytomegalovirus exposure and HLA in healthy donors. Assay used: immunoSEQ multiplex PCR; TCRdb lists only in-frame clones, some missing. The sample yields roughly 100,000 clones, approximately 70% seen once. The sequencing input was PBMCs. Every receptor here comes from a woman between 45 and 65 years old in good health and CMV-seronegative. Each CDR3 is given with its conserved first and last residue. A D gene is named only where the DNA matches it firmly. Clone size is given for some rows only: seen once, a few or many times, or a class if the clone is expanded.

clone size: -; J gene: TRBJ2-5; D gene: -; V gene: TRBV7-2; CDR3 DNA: TGTGCCAGCAGTCGTGGAGGACAGCAAGAGACCCAGTACTTC; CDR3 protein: CASSRGGQQETQYF
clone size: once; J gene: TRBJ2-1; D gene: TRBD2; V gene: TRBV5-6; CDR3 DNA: TGTGCCAGCAGCGCTGGGACTAGCGGGTACAATGAGCAGTTCTTC; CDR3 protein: CASSAGTSGYNEQFF
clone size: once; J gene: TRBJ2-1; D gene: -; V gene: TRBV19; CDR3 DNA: TGTGCCAGTAGTCTTCCCGACACAGTCAGCTCCTACAATGAGCAGTTCTTC; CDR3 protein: CASSLPDTVSSYNEQFF
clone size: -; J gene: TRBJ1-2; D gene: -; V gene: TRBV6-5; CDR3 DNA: TGTGCCAGCAGGCCCGACAGTGAATATGGCTACACCTTC; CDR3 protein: CASRPDSEYGYTF
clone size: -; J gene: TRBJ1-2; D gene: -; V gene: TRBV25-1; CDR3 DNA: TGTGCCAGCAGTGATATAGGGGGCTATGGCTACACCTTC; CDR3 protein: CASSDIGGYGYTF
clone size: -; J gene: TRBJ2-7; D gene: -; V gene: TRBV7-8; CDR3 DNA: TGTGCCAGTACGACAGTCGCTGTCTCCTACGAGCAGTACTTC; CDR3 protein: CASTTVAVSYEQYF
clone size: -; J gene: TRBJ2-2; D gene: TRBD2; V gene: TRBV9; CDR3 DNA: TGTGCCAGCAGCGGAAGACTAGCGGGAGGGCCGGGCACCGGGGAGCTGTTTTTT; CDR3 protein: CASSGRLAGGPGTGELFF
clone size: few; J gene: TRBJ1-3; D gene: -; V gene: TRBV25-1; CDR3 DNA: TGTGCCAGCAGTGTGGACAGCCTCGGAAACACCATATATTTT; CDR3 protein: CASSVDSLGNTIYF
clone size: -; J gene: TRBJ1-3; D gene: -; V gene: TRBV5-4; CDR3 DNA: TGTGCCAGCACCCCGGGACTATGGACTGGAAACACCATATATTTT; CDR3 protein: CASTPGLWTGNTIYF
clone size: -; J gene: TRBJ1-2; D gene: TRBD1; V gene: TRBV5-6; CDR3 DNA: TGTGCCAGCAGCATACTAGGGGACAGCCGTGCTGGCTACACCTTC; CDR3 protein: CASSILGDSRAGYTF
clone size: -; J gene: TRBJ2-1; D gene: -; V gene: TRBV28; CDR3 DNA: TGTGCCAGCAGCCTCCACTCGACAGGCAGCTACAATGAGCAGTTCTTC; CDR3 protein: CASSLHSTGSYNEQFF
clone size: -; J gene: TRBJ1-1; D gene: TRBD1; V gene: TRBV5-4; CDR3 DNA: TGTGCCAGCAGCTTGAGGGGGCAGTACACTGAAGCTTTCTTT; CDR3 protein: CASSLRGQYTEAFF
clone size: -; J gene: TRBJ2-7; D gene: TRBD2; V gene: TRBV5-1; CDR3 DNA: TGCGCCAGCAGCTCAGGGACTAGCGGGAGCGACGAGCAGTACTTC; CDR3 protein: CASSSGTSGSDEQYF
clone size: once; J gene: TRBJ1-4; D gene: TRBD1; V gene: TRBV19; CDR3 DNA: TGTGCCAGCGGTAAGGGACAGTTTAATGAAAAACTGTTTTTT; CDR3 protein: CASGKGQFNEKLFF
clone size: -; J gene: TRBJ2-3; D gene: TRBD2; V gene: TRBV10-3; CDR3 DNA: TGTGCCCTCGGGACTACTAGCACAGATACGCAGTATTTT; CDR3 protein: CALGTTSTDTQYF
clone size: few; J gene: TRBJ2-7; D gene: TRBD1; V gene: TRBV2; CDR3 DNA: TGTGCCAGCAGTGAATACGGCAGGGGGTACGAGCAGTACTTC; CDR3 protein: CASSEYGRGYEQYF
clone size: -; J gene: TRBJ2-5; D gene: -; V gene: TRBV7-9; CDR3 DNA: TGTGCCAGCAGCTTAGCGAACAGGGAGACCCAGTACTTC; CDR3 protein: CASSLANRETQYF
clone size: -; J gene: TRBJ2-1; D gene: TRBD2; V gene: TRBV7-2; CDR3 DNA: TGTGCCAGCAGCTTAGTGGTTCTAGCGGGAGGTGAGCAGTTCTTC; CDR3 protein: CASSLVVLAGGEQFF
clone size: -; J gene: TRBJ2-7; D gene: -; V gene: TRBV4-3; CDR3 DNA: TGCGCCAGCAGCCAAGATAGAGCTACCTACGAGCAGTACTTC; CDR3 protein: CASSQDRATYEQYF
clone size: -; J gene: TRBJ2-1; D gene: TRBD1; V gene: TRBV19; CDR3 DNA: TGTGCCAGTAATATTGGACAGGGGTCGTACAATGAGCAGTTCTTC; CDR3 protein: CASNIGQGSYNEQFF
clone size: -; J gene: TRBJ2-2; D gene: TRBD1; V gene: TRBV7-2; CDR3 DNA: TGTGCCAGCAGCCGAGGAACAGGGGGTTTCGCCGGGGAGCTGTTTTTT; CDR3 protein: CASSRGTGGFAGELFF
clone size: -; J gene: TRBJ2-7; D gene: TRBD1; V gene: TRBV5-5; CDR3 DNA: TGTGCCAGCAGCTTGTGGGACAGAGCCTACGAGCAGTACTTC; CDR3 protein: CASSLWDRAYEQYF
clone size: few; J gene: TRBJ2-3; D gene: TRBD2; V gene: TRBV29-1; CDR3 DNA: TGCAGCTCCCGCGTCGGTAGCGGGAGCACAGATACGCAGTATTTT; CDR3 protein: CSSRVGSGSTDTQYF
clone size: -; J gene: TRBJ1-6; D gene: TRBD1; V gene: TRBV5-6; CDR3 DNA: TGTGCCAGCAGCAAGGACAGGGGCAGGTTTGATAATTCACCCCTCCACTTT; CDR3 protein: CASSKDRGRFDNSPLHF
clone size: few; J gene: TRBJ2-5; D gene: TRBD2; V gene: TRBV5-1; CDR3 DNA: TGCGCCAGCAGCTTGGACGTAGCGGGGGGTCAAGAGACCCAGTACTTC; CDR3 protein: CASSLDVAGGQETQYF
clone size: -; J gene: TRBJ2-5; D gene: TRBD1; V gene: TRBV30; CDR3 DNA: TGTGCCTGGAGTGTGCGCAGCTCAGTTTCCGGGACAGGGAGCCAAGAGACCCAGTACTTC; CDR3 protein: CAWSVRSSVSGTGSQETQYF
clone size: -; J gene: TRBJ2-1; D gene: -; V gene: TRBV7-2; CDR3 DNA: TGTGCCAGCAGCTTAGACAGCGGGTCTAACAATGAGCAGTTCTTC; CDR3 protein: CASSLDSGSNNEQFF
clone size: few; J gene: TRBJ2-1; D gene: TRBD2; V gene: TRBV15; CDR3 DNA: TGTGCCACCAGCAGTGAGGAACTAGCGGGGCCCTCCTACAATGAGCAGTTCTTC; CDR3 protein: CATSSEELAGPSYNEQFF
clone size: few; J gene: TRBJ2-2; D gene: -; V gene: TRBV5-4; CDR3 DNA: TGTGCCAGCAGCGCGAGCGCGTTGAACACCGGGGAGCTGTTTTTT; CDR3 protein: CASSASALNTGELFF
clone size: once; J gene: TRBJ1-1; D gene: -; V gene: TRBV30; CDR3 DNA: TGTGCCTGGAGCGCAGTAGAGGGGGGGGATGGTTTCTTT; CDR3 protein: CAWSAVEGGDGFF
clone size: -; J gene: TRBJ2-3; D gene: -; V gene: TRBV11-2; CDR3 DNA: TGTGCCAGCAGCTTAGGAGGGAGTGGAGATACGCAGTATTTT; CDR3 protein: CASSLGGSGDTQYF
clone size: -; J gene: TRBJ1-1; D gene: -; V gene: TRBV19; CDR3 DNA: TGTGCCAGTAGTGCTGGACATGAAGCTTTCTTT; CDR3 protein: CASSAGHEAFF
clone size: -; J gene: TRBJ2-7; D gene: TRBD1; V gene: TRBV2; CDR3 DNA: TGTGCCAGCAGAAAAGACAGGGGGGGATCCTACGAGCAGTACTTC; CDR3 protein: CASRKDRGGSYEQYF
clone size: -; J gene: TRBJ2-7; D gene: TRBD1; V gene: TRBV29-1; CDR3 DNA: TGCAGCGGGAGCATAGGACAGGGGGCGCGAGAGCAGTACTTC; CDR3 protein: CSGSIGQGAREQYF
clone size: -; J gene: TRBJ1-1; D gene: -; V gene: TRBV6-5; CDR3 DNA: TGTGCCAGCAGCCACGGACAAGGCCAAGCTTTCTTT; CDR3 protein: CASSHGQGQAFF
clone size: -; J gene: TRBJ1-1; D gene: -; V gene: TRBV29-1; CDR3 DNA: TGCAGCGGAACGGACATCCAAAAAACTGAAGCTTTCTTT; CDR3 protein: CSGTDIQKTEAFF
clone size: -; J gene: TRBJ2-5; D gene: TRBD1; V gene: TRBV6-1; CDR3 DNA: TGTGCCAGCAGCCCGACAGGGCCAGAGACCCAGTACTTC; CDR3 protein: CASSPTGPETQYF
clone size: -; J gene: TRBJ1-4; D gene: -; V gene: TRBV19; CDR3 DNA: TGTGCCAGTACCCGTCCGAGGGATAATAATGAAAAACTGTTTTTT; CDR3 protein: CASTRPRDNNEKLFF
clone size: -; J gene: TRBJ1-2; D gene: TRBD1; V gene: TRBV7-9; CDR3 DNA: TGTGCCAGCAGCTCAGCCGGACAGGGCCCAAACTATAGCTACACCTTC; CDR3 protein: CASSSAGQGPNYSYTF
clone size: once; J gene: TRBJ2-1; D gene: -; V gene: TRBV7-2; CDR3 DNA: TGTGCCAGCAGCTTATTCAGGGGTAATGAGCAGTTCTTC; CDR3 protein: CASSLFRGNEQFF
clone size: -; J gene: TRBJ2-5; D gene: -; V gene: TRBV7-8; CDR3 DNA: TGTGCCAGCAGCTTATCCGGGAGTCTTGGGAGAGAGACCCAGTACTTC; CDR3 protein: CASSLSGSLGRETQYF